One TCR beta chain is described in this entry. Its antigen is currently unknown. This sequence may be a read error, since a much larger clone differs from it by one base. The germline gives CDR1 LNHDA, CDR2 SQIVND (reference sequence). The CDR3 totals 15 residues. Using RNA template, CDR3s of TCR alpha and beta were amplified with iRepertoire arm-PCR. TCRdb fed the multiplex PCR reads into MiXCR, producing one record per CDR3 protein. The sample lists approximately 110,000 distinct CDR3 sequences, less than 30% seen once, with around 15% in the top ten. These data originate in a study of glioma-infiltrating T cells. Points from the study as a whole: Tissue-blood divergence was below expectation in non-neoplastic patients, above in gliomas.

The TCR comes from a human donor with low-grade glioma or glioblastoma, undergoing nonglioma brain surgery, or in good health (not recorded which). Specimen: glioma tissue, nonneoplastic brain tissue, or PBMCs (not recorded which). The chain employs TRBV19 and TRBJ1-2, with D maybe TRBD1 (5 bases). The CDR3 protein is CASSPGPSEGYCYTF. DNA for the CDR3: TGTGCCAGTAGTCCGGGACCCAGTGAAGGCTATTGCTACACCTTC. The full variable domain, in which reference TRBV19 and TRBJ1-2 provide the parts outside the CDR3, is DGGITQSPKYLFRKEGQNVTLSCEQNLNHDAMYWYRQDPGQGLRLIYYSQIVNDFQKGDIAEGYSVSREKKESFPLTVTSAQKNPTAFYLCASSPGPSEGYCYTFGSGTRLTVV.